These 27 T cell receptor beta chains were sequenced from one sample in a study of CD8 T cells in Susac syndrome. An amount of RNA that ranged from about 0.45 to 1 ug was reverse transcribed with random hexamers. TCRdb ran MiXCR on the immunoSEQ multiplex PCR reads and lists one entry per CDR3 protein. Here the sample spans 250,000 to 350,000 distinct CDR3 sequences, 92% being singletons. Sequencing was carried out using CD4+ T cells from PBMCs. The receptors come from a human donor with multiple sclerosis.

V usage is TRBV2 and J usage is TRBJ1-2; maybe TRBD1 (5 bases). Germline lookup yields CDR1 SNHLY and CDR2 FYNNEI. This CDR3 spans 14 amino acids. Between the trimmed V and J ends, which lost 4 bases and 2 bases, there was a span of 11 bases. The CDR3 loop is CASSGQNPNYGYTF. The CDR3, as DNA: TGTGCCAGCAGTGGACAGAACCCCAACTATGGCTACACCTTC.

This clonotype was recorded only once. The rearrangement uses TRBV10-3 and TRBJ2-7, with D possibly being TRBD1 (6 bases). Germline CDR1 and CDR2: ENHRY and SYGVKD. The V and J ends lost 8 bases and 3 bases respectively, with 17 bases between them. This CDR3 is 14 amino acids long. The CDR3 sequence: CAIGGGGGFYEQYF. CDR3 sequence (DNA): TGTGCCATCGGGGGCGGTGGGGGTTTCTACGAGCAGTACTTC.

The chain recombines TRBV12-3 or TRBV12-4 with TRBJ1-5, with D possibly TRBD1 on 5 matching bases. The CDR3 length is 14 residues. The V end was cut by 2 bases, the J end by 5 bases, with 10 bases between. The CDR3 coding sequence is TGTGCCAGCAGTTTACGGACCAGGGATCAGCCCCAGCATTTT. It yields the protein CASSLRTRDQPQHF.

The chain joins TRBV7-2 to TRBJ1-1; perhaps TRBD1 as D (5 bases). With 2 bases removed from V and 10 bases from J, the gap between germline ends came to 11 bases. Germline V gives CDR1 SGHTA, CDR2 FQGNSA. CDR3 size: 12 residues. The CDR3 nucleotides read TGTGCCAGCAGCTTAACTACAGGTCGAGCTTTCTTT. As protein: CASSLTTGRAFF.

The chain joins TRBV6-4 to TRBJ2-1, with a tentative D call TRBD2 (6 bases). Germline CDR1 reads MRHNA; CDR2 reads SNTAGT. The CDR3 length is 15 residues. Trimming pared 7 bases from V and 9 bases from J, leaving 22 bases between. The CDR3 nucleotides are TGTGCCAGCACCTCCGCCCGGTACGTGCGGGGTGAGCAGTTCTTC. Protein product: CASTSARYVRGEQFF.

The CDR3 sequence: CSVEDFGGRYNEQFF. Written as DNA, the CDR3 is TGCAGCGTTGAAGATTTCGGGGGGAGGTACAATGAGCAGTTCTTC. The chain uses TRBV29-1 and TRBJ2-1; 7 bases line up with TRBD2. The germline V gene has CDR1 SQVTM and CDR2 ANQGSEA. The CDR3 sequence is 15 residues long. V lost 0 bases, J lost 4 bases, and 6 bases stayed unmatched.

The chain has TRBV7-2 and TRBJ2-2; no definite D call. The germline gives CDR1 SGHTA, CDR2 FQGNSA. CDR3 length: 14 amino acids. With 6 bases removed from V and 6 bases from J, the gap between germline ends came to 14 bases. The CDR3 coding sequence is TGTGCCAGCAGTTCCCGTTCGGGTCCCGGGGAGCTGTTTTTT. As protein: CASSSRSGPGELFF.

This clonotype was recorded only once. This chain uses TRBV11-3 with TRBJ2-4; tentatively, D is TRBD1 or TRBD2 (5 bases each). Trimming removed 8 bases from V and 1 base from J, with 21 bases in between. The CDR3 extends over 17 amino acids. Germline V gene sequence: CDR1 SGHNT, CDR2 YENEEA. CDR3 in amino acids: CASGNLRGTHAKNIQYF. The CDR3 DNA reads as TGTGCCAGCGGGAATCTGAGGGGCACCCACGCCAAAAACATTCAGTACTTC.

The chain carries TRBV6-1 and TRBJ2-3; a possible D gene is TRBD2 (6 bases). Germline-derived CDR1 and CDR2 are MNHNS and SASEGT. Trimming shortened V by 5 bases and J by 5 bases, and 23 bases separated the two germline ends. The length of the CDR3 is 17 residues. CDR3 sequence reads: CASSKPTGRGPGDTQYF. CDR3 sequence (DNA): TGTGCCAGCAGTAAACCCACGGGGCGGGGTCCCGGAGATACGCAGTATTTT.

The J gene is TRBJ2-7, the V gene TRBV3-1; D is possibly TRBD1 (6 bases). The CDR3 has 17 amino acids. Trimming took off 2 bases at V and 7 bases at J, with 24 bases between the two ends. The germline V gene has CDR1 LGHDT and CDR2 YNNKEL (reference sequence). CDR3 coding DNA: TGTGCCAGCAGCCAATTCATTCTCAGGGGCAGTTCGGGGGAGCAGTACTTC. This codes for CASSQFILRGSSGEQYF.

This rearrangement joins TRBV7-9 to TRBJ1-3, with D possibly being TRBD1 (5 bases). The CDR3 covers 15 residues. The germline V and J ends were trimmed by 0 bases and 4 bases, with 10 bases remaining between them. Germline V gene sequence: CDR1 SEHNR, CDR2 FQNEAQ (reference sequence). DNA of the CDR3: TGTGCCAGCAGCTTAGCAGGGACGTCAGGAAACACCATATATTTT. Its translation: CASSLAGTSGNTIYF.

The chain recombines TRBV11-1 with TRBJ2-7; unclear D gene. Germline loops: CDR1 SGHAT, CDR2 FQDESV (reference sequence). Between the trimmed V and J ends, which lost 5 bases and 8 bases, there was a span of 10 bases. This CDR3 spans 11 amino acids. In nucleotides, the CDR3 is TGTGCCAGCAGCGTTACGCTAAAGCAGTACTTC. It encodes CASSVTLKQYF.

The gene calls are TRBV11-3 and TRBJ1-1; D not resolved. In germline, CDR1 is SGHNT, CDR2 YENEEA. The ends were cut back, 5 bases at V and 8 bases at J, with 12 bases in the middle. The CDR3 extends over 12 amino acids. This chain's CDR3 is CASSPRAGEAFF. The CDR3 DNA follows: TGTGCCAGCAGCCCCCGGGCCGGAGAAGCTTTCTTT.

The chain is built from TRBV13 and TRBJ1-1; a weak D match, TRBD1 (5 bases). The V end was cut by 5 bases, the J end by 4 bases, with 11 bases between. This CDR3 contains 13 residues. Germline assignment: CDR1 PRHDT and CDR2 FYEKMQ (reference sequence). The CDR3 loop reads CASSPRAGTEAFF. The DNA of the CDR3 is TGTGCCAGCAGCCCCAGGGCGGGCACTGAAGCTTTCTTT.

CDR3 loop: CTSSPYCDRVRQPQHF. DNA of the CDR3: TGCACCAGCAGCCCTTATTGTGACAGGGTAAGGCAGCCCCAGCATTTT. V and J are TRBV1 and TRBJ1-5; the D call of TRBD1 is as the table states it, not checked on the DNA. TRBV1 is labeled a pseudogene. The CDR3 sequence is 16 residues long.

The genes are TRBV20-1 and TRBJ1-1, with D hard to call. With 4 bases removed from V and 11 bases from J, the gap between germline ends came to 17 bases. The CDR3 is made up of 12 amino acids. CDR1 is DFQATT, CDR2 SNEGSKA, per germline (reference sequence). DNA for the CDR3: TGCAGTGCTACTACCTCTGTTCGGAAGGCTTTCTTT. It is translated as CSATTSVRKAFF.

V usage is TRBV5-1 and J usage is TRBJ2-2; the match to TRBD2 covers 9 bases. The ends lost 4 bases at V and 4 bases at J; junction bases unmatched: 8. CDR3 length equals 16 residues. The germline V gene encodes CDR1 SGHRS and CDR2 YFSETQ. The CDR3 DNA reads as TGCGCCAGCAGCGAGACTAGCGGCACCGTCACCGGGGAGCTGTTTTTT. The encoded protein is CASSETSGTVTGELFF.

V usage is TRBV3-1 and J usage is TRBJ1-4; 7 bases match TRBD1. Trimming cost V 4 bases and J 6 bases; bases outside gene matches: 11. The V gene's germline CDR1 is LGHDT and CDR2 YNNKEL (reference sequence). The CDR3 runs to 16 residues. The CDR3 DNA follows: TGTGCCAGCAGCCCCTCGACCGGGACAGTAGATGAAAAACTGTTTTTT. Translation gives CASSPSTGTVDEKLFF.

In DNA, the CDR3 is TGCAGTGCTACCGGGACAGGGGGCTATCAGCCCCAGCATTTT. Protein sequence: CSATGTGGYQPQHF. The gene calls are TRBV20-1 and TRBJ1-5; 12 nucleotides agree with TRBD1. CDR1 is DFQATT and CDR2 is SNEGSKA in the germline V gene (reference sequence). V shed 4 bases and J 5 bases; nucleotides not matched to a gene: 3. The CDR3 is 14 amino acids.

This clonotype showed up just once. The genes are TRBV3-1 and TRBJ2-7; 9 bases are a match to TRBD2. Trimming removed 1 base from V and 0 bases from J; junction bases left unmatched: 1. CDR3 length equals 15 residues. Germline V CDR1 and CDR2: LGHDT, YNNKEL (reference sequence). This CDR3 is CASSQGLAASYEQYF. The CDR3 DNA is TGTGCCAGCAGCCAAGGACTAGCGGCCTCCTACGAGCAGTACTTC.

The CDR3 nucleotides read TGTGCCAGCAGCTTAGACGGACTAGCGGGAATAAATGAGCAGTTCTTC. Encoded protein: CASSLDGLAGINEQFF. V usage is TRBV7-2 and J usage is TRBJ2-1; 12 bases map to TRBD2. V lost 1 base and J lost 7; bases outside the gene matches: 5. From germline, CDR1 is SGHTA and CDR2 FQGNSA. The CDR3 totals 16 residues.

The rearrangement links TRBV5-1 to TRBJ2-3; the D gene is possibly TRBD1 (5 bases). Between the trimmed V and J ends, which lost 4 bases and 0 bases, there was a span of 12 bases. The CDR3 totals 15 residues. From germline, CDR1 is SGHRS and CDR2 YFSETQ. The CDR3 loop reads CASSDGQASTDTQYF. In DNA form, the CDR3 reads TGCGCCAGCAGCGACGGACAAGCTAGCACAGATACGCAGTATTTT.

This clonotype is a singleton in its sample. V is TRBV5-1 and J is TRBJ2-2; 7 bases match TRBD2. V shed 2 bases and J 3 bases; nucleotides not matched to a gene: 7. Germline V gives CDR1 SGHRS, CDR2 YFSETQ. The CDR3 is 16 amino acids. CDR3 nucleotides: TGCGCCAGCAGCTTTATCGCGGGAGCCGACACCGGGGAGCTGTTTTTT. Amino acids: CASSFIAGADTGELFF. Using reference TRBV5-1 and TRBJ2-2 for the parts outside the CDR3, the full variable domain is KAGVTQTPRYLIKTRGQQVTLSCSPISGHRSVSWYQQTPGQGLQFLFEYFSETQRNKGNFPGRFSGRQFSNSRSEMNVSTLELGDSALYLCASSFIAGADTGELFFGEGSRLTVL.

This CDR3 reads CSLSGGRGTDTQYF. CDR3 DNA sequence: TGCAGTCTTTCCGGAGGGCGAGGAACAGATACGCAGTATTTT. The rearrangement links TRBV29-1 to TRBJ2-3, with D possibly being TRBD2 (6 bases). CDR1 is SQVTM and CDR2 is ANQGSEA in the germline V gene. CDR3 size: 14 residues.

The chain couples TRBV5-6 to TRBJ1-2; 9 bases agree with TRBD1. V shed 2 bases, J shed 5 bases, and the junction held 4 bases outside the gene matches. This CDR3 comprises 14 residues. CDR1 and CDR2 from the germline V gene are SGHDT and YYEEEE. The CDR3 loop is CASSFRQGEYGYTF. Written as DNA, the CDR3 is TGTGCCAGCAGCTTTCGACAGGGGGAGTATGGCTACACCTTC.

The chain links TRBV5-1 to TRBJ1-2, with D perhaps TRBD1 (6 bases). V was clipped by 5 bases and J by 4 bases, with 18 bases between them. The length of the CDR3 is 15 residues. Germline V lookup: CDR1 SGHRS, CDR2 YFSETQ. In DNA form, the CDR3 reads TGCGCCAGCAGAAATCCGGGACACCCTACCTATGGCTACACCTTC. Its protein product is CASRNPGHPTYGYTF.

This clonotype was recorded once. CDR3: CASSLGLEDGYTF. In DNA, the CDR3 is TGTGCCAGCAGCTTAGGGTTGGAGGATGGCTACACCTTC. The rearrangement joins TRBV7-9 to TRBJ1-2; D unclear. The CDR3 extends over 13 amino acids. Trimming took off 1 base at V and 6 bases at J, with 9 bases between the two ends. Per the germline V gene, CDR1 is SEHNR and CDR2 is FQNEAQ (reference sequence). Variable domain in full (rest from reference TRBV7-9 and TRBJ1-2): DTGVSQNPRHKITKRGQNVTFRCDPISEHNRLYWYRQTLGQGPEFLTYFQNEAQLEKSRLLSDRFSAERPKGSFSTLEIQRTEQGDSAMYLCASSLGLEDGYTFGSGTRLTVV.